The present TCR beta chain was sequenced within a study of HIV-infected patients and healthy controls. Concerning this clonotype itself: Its antigen is not known.

Study-wide results and caveats: In healthy controls, MAIT alpha CDR3s were common; in HIV+ repertoires, severely depleted. Compared with controls, mean Gini indices were significantly raised in HIV-infected repertoires, possibly indicating oligoclonality. Only sixteen HIV-infected individuals were processed, a major limit on how widely findings apply.

V trimming: 0 bases; J trimming: 2 bases; junction bases outside the gene matches: 2. This CDR3 has 15 residues. Germline V gene lookup returns CDR1 SGHTA and CDR2 FQGTGA. 450 to 600 ng RNA was reverse transcribed with alpha and beta constant-region primers. Separate chain-specific third strand synthesis with multiplexing indices produced the alpha and beta libraries. TCRdb reanalysed the 5' RACE reads using MiXCR and keeps one entry per CDR3 protein. The sample consists of about 14,000 distinct CDR3 sequences, about 12% of them appearing once. Antiretroviral therapy had run roughly three months, about 14 weeks, before follow-up blood collection. No cell fractionation was done, so the repertoire covers all unsorted peripheral blood T cells.

This rearrangement joins TRBV7-3 to TRBJ2-3; the match to TRBD2 covers 7 bases. The receptor was derived from an adult with HIV infection. The donor label of this sample is uncertain. Source: blood, taken during antiretroviral therapy. The CDR3 DNA reads as TGTGCCAGCAGCTTAACCGGGACTACCACAGATACGCAGTATTTT. This codes for CASSLTGTTTDTQYF.